One and the same sample provided the 3 T cell receptor beta chains below, sequenced in a study of cytomegalovirus exposure and HLA in healthy donors. Sequencing was performed with immunoSEQ multiplex PCR; in TCRdb, only in-frame clones are kept and a portion is missing. The repertoire includes 71,000 or so clones, about 94% of them detected once, and more than 0.8% sits in the top ten. Sequencing was done on a sample of PBMCs. All receptors derive from a woman between 18 and 30 years old in good health and CMV-seronegative.

This sequence joins TRBV5-6 and TRBJ1-2; a weak D match, TRBD1 (6 bases). Germline V lookup: CDR1 SGHDT, CDR2 YYEEEE. The CDR3 is 15 residues long. Trimming took 2 bases from V and 4 from J, leaving 15 bases between them. The CDR3, as DNA: TGTGCCAGCAGCTTAGTGACAGGAATCAGCTATGGCTACACCTTC. This sequence encodes CASSLVTGISYGYTF.

This chain uses TRBV11-3 with TRBJ1-6; TRBD1 matches 7 bases. V gave up 4 bases and J gave up 6 bases; unmatched junction bases: 3. Germline V gene sequence: CDR1 SGHNT, CDR2 YENEEA. The CDR3 is 14 amino acids. As DNA, the CDR3 is TGTGCCAGCAGCTCCGGACAGGCTAATTCACCCCTCCACTTT. This encodes CASSSGQANSPLHF.

The chain joins TRBV6-4 to TRBJ2-2; TRBD1 aligns across 10 bases. The trim removed 3 bases at V and 6 bases at J, leaving 7 bases unmatched. The CDR3 extends over 16 amino acids. In germline, CDR1 is MRHNA, CDR2 SNTAGT. DNA for the CDR3: TGTGCCAGCAGTGAATTCGGGACAGGGGAATCCGGGGAGCTGTTTTTT. It is translated as CASSEFGTGESGELFF.